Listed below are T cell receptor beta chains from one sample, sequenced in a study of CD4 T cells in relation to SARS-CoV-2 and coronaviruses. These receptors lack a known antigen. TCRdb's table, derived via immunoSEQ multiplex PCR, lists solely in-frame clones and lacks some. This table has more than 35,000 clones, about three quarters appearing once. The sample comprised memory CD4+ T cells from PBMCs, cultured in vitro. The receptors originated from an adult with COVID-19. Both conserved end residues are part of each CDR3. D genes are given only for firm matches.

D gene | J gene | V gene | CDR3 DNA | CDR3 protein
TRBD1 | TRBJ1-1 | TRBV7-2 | TGTGCCAGCAGTCCAAACAGGGGGTCGACTGAAGCTTTCTTT | CASSPNRGSTEAFF
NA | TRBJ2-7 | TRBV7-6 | TGTGCCAGCAGCTTAGGCCAGAGAGCCTACGAGCAGTACTTC | CASSLGQRAYEQYF
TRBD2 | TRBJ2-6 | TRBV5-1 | TGCGCCAGCAGCTTGGGTAGGCTAGCGGGAGCCGGGGCCAACGTCCTGACTTTC | CASSLGRLAGAGANVLTF
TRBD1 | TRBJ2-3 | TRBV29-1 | TGCAGCGTGACAGGACAGGGTGGGGGGACAGATACGCAGTATTTT | CSVTGQGGGTDTQYF
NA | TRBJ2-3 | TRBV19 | TGTGCCAGTAGTATCCGGGGGCGGGGAGATACGCAGTATTTT | CASSIRGRGDTQYF
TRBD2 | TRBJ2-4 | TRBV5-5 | TGTGCCAGCAGCTTTTTGGTCAGCGGGAGTCGGGTAAACATTCAGTACTTC | CASSFLVSGSRVNIQYF
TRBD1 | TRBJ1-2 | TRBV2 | TGTGCCAGCAGAGAGACAGGGGGTGGCTACACCTTC | CASRETGGGYTF
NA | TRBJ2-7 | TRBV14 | TGTGCCAGCAGCCAAGATGTTAGCGACGAGCAGTACTTC | CASSQDVSDEQYF
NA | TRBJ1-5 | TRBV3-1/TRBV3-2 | TGTGCCAGCAGCCAAGTATACAGGAATCAGCCCCAGCATTTT | CASSQVYRNQPQHF
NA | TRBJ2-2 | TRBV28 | TGTGCCAGCAGTTTATCGCGGGCCGAGCTGTTTTTT | CASSLSRAELFF
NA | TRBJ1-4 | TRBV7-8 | TGTGCCAGCAGCTTAGCCCGCGGGGGGCGCAAGGGGGAAAAACTGTTTTTT | CASSLARGGRKGEKLFF